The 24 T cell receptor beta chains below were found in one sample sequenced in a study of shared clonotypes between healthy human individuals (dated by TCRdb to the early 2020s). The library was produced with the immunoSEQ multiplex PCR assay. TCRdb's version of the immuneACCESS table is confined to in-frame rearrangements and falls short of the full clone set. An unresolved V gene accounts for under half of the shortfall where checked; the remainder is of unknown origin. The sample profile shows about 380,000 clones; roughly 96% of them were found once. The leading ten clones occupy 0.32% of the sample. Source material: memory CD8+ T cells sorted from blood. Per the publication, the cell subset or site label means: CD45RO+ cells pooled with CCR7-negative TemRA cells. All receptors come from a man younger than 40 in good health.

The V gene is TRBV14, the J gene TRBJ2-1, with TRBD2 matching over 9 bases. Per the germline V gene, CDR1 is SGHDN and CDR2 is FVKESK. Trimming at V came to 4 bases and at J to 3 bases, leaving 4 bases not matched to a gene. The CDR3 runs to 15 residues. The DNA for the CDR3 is TGTGCCAGCAGCCGCCGACTAGCGGTCTACAATGAGCAGTTCTTC. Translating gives CASSRRLAVYNEQFF.

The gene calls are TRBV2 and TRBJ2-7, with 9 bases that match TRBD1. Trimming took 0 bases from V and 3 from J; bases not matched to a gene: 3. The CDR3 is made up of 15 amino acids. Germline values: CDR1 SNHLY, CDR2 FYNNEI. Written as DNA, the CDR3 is TGTGCCAGCAGTGAAGCCGGGACAGGGTTCTACGAGCAGTACTTC. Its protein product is CASSEAGTGFYEQYF.

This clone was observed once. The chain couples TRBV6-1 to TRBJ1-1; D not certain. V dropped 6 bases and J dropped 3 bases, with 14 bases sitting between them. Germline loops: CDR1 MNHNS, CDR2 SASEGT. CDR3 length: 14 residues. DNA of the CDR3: TGTGCCAGCAGCCCCTCGGGGAGAGACACTGAAGCTTTCTTT. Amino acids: CASSPSGRDTEAFF.

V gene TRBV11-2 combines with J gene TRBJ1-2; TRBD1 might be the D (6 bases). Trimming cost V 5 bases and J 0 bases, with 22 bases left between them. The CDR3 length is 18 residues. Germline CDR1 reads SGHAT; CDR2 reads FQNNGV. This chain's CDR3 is CASSTHRGGRLANYGYTF. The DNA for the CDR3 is TGTGCCAGCAGCACCCATCGGGGGGGGCGATTGGCTAACTATGGCTACACCTTC.

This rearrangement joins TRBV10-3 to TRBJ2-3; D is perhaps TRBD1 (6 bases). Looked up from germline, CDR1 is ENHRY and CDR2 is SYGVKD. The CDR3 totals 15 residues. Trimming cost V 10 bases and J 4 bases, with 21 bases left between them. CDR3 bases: TGTGCCACACGCCGCGTTGGGGGCCGGTCAGATACGCAGTATTTT. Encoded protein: CATRRVGGRSDTQYF.

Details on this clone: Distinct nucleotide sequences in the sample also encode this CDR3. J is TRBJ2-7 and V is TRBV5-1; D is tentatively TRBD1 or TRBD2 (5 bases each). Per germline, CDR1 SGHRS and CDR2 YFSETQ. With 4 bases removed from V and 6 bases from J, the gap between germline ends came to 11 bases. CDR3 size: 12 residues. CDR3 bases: TGCGCCAGCAGCCTTACTAGGGGCGAGCAGTACTTC. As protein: CASSLTRGEQYF.

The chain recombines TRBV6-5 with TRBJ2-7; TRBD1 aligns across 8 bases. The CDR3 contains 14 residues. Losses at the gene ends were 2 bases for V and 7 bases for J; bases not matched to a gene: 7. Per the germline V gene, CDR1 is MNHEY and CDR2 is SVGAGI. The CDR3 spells CASSYVQGAGEQYF. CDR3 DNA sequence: TGTGCCAGCAGTTACGTCCAGGGGGCAGGGGAGCAGTACTTC.

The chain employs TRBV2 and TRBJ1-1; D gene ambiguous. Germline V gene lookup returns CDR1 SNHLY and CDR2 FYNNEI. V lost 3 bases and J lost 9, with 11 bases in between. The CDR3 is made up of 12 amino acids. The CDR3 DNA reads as TGTGCCAGCAGTGATATAATGGAGCAAGCTTTCTTT. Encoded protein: CASSDIMEQAFF.

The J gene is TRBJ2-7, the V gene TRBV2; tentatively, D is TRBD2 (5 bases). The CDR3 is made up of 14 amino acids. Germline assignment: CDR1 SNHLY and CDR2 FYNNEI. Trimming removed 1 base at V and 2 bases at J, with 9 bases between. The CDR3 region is CASSEVGVPYEQYF. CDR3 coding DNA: TGTGCCAGCAGTGAAGTCGGGGTGCCCTACGAGCAGTACTTC.

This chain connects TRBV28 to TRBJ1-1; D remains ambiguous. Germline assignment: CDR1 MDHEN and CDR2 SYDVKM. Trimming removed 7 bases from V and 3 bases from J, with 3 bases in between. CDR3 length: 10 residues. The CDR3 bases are TGTGCCAGCAAATACACTGAAGCTTTCTTT. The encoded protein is CASKYTEAFF.

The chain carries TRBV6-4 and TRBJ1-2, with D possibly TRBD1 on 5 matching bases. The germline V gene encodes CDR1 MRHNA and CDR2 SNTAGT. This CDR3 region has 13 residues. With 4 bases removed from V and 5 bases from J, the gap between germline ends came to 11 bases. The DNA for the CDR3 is TGTGCCAGCAGTGGGGGCCACCGGTATGGCTACACCTTC. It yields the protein CASSGGHRYGYTF.

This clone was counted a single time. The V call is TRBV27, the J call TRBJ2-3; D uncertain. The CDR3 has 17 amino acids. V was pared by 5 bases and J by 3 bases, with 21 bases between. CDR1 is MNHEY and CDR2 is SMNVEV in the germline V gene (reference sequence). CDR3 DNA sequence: TGTGCCAGCAGTACGAGGACCGGGCGGAGAGGTACAGATACGCAGTATTTT. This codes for CASSTRTGRRGTDTQYF.

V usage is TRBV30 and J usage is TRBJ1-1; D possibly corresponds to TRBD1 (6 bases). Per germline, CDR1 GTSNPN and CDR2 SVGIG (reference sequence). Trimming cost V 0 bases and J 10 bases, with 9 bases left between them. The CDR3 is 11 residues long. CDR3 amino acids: CAWSVRGRAFF. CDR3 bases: TGTGCCTGGAGTGTACGGGGGCGAGCTTTCTTT.

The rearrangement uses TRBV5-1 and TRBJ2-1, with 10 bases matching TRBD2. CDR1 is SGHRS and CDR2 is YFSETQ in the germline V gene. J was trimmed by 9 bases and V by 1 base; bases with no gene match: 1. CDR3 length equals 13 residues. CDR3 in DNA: TGCGCCAGCAGCTTGCTAGCGGGAGTTGAGCAGTTCTTC. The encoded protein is CASSLLAGVEQFF.

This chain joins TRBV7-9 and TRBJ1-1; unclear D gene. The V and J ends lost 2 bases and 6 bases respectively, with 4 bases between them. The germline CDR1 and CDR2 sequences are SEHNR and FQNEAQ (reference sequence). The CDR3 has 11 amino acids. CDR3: CASSLFPEAFF. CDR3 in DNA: TGTGCCAGCAGCTTATTCCCTGAAGCTTTCTTT.

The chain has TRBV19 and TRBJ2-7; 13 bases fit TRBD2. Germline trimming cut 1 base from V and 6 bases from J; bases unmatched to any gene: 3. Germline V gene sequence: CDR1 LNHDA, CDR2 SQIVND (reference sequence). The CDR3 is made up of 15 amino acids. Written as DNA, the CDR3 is TGTGCCAGTAGTATAGGACTAGCGGGAGGAGTCGAGCAGTACTTC. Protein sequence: CASSIGLAGGVEQYF.

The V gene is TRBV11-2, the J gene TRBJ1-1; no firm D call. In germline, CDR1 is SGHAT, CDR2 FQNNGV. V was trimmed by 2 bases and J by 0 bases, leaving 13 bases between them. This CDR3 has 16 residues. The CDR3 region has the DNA TGTGCCAGCAGCTTAAGTGGAGGGAACATGAACACTGAAGCTTTCTTT. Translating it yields CASSLSGGNMNTEAFF.

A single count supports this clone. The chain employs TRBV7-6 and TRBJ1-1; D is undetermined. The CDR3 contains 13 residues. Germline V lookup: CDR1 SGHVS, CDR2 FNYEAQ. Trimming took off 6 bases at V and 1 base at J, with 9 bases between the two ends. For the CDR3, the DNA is TGTGCCAGCAGTTTCCGGGAGAACACTGAAGCTTTCTTT. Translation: CASSFRENTEAFF.

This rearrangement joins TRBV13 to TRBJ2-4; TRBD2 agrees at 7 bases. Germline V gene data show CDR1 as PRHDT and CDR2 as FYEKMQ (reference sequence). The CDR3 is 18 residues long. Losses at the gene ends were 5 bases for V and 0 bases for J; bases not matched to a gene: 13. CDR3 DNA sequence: TGTGCCAGCAGCCCCCCTAGGGAGGGGAAAATAGCCAAAAACATTCAGTACTTC. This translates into CASSPPREGKIAKNIQYF.

The CDR3 region is CAISESRNSYNSPLHF. Written as DNA, the CDR3 is TGTGCCATCAGTGAGTCAAGGAACTCCTATAATTCACCCCTCCACTTT. The J gene is TRBJ1-6, the V gene TRBV10-3; D not certain. CDR1 is ENHRY, CDR2 SYGVKD, per germline. The CDR3 is 16 residues long. V lost 0 bases, J lost 0 bases, and 6 bases lay in between.

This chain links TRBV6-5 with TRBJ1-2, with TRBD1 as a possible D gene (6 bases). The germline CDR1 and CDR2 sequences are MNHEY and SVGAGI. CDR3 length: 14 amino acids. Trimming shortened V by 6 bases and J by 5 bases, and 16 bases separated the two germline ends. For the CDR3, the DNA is TGTGCCAGCAGCCGAATCGACAGGCTATATGGCTACACCTTC. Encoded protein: CASSRIDRLYGYTF.

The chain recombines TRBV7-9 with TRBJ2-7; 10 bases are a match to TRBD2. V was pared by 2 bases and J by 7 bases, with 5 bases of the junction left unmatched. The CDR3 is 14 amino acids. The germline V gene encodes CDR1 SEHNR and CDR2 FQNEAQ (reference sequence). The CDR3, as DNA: TGTGCCAGCAGCTTACTAGCGGGAGCGGGGGAGCAGTACTTC. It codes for CASSLLAGAGEQYF. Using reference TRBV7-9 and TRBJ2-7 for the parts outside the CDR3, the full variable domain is DTGVSQNPRHKITKRGQNVTFRCDPISEHNRLYWYRQTLGQGPEFLTYFQNEAQLEKSRLLSDRFSAERPKGSFSTLEIQRTEQGDSAMYLCASSLLAGAGEQYFGPGTRLTVT.

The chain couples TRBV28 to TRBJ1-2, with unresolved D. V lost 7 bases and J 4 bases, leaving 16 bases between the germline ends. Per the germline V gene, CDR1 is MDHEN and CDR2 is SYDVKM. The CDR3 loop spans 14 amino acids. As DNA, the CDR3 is TGTGCCAGCAACTCGCCAGGCGGGCCCTATGGCTACACCTTC. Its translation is CASNSPGGPYGYTF.

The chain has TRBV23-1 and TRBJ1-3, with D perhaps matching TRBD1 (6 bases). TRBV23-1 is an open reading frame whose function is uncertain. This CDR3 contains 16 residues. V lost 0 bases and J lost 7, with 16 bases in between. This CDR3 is CASSQSTAGGRNTIYF. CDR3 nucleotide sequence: TGCGCCAGCAGTCAATCCACTGCGGGGGGCAGGAACACCATATATTTT.